This T cell receptor (beta chain) was recorded in a study of cytomegalovirus exposure and HLA in healthy donors. Overall study: Early released data comprised around 85 million unique TCRs from HLA-typed donors. Regarding the study as a whole: There were reportedly fewer N-insertions in an Asian-associated ancestry cluster than the approximately 600-donor mean, in a later analysis. Relative to equally common others, HLA-associated TCR beta chains showed greater clonal expansion in a later analysis. A highly shared variant cluster was judged a likely technical artifact.

It was with 60 Vbeta and 13 Jbeta primers that the PCR ran. TCRdb's copy holds only in-frame clones and misses some; the assay was immunoSEQ multiplex PCR. The data show around 150,000 clones, with roughly 88% seen just once and around 1.6% held by the top ten. A note on this clone: No antigen is known for it.

After removal of 10 bases from V and 7 bases from J, the junction contained 9 bases not matched to a gene. The CDR3 is 12 amino acids. Germline loops: CDR1 MNHNS, CDR2 SASEGT. The sequence was collected from a woman under 30 in good health and CMV-seronegative. The chain recombines TRBV6-1 with TRBJ1-1; 7 bases fit TRBD1. Sequencing was carried out using PBMCs. The CDR3, as DNA: TGTGCCACCAAGCCACAGGGGTTTGAAGCTTTCTTT. Its translation is CATKPQGFEAFF.